The 11 T cell receptor beta chains given below trace back to one sample, sequenced in a study of T-cell reconstitution after alpha-beta-depleted transplantation in children. Unique molecular identifiers tagged the TCRbeta library. TCRdb reprocessed the PCR reads via MiXCR and lists one record per CDR3 protein. This sample has roughly 500,000 distinct CDR3 sequences, with about a sixth found just once. The sequencing used PBMCs from the stem cell graft donor, collected from the stem cell graft. These receptors were collected from a human donor who donated a stem cell graft to a child with acute lymphoblastic leukemia.

A few counts support this clonotype. The chain employs TRBV27 and TRBJ2-1; D may be TRBD1 (5 bases). The V gene's germline CDR1 is MNHEY and CDR2 SMNVEV (reference sequence). The V end was cut by 6 bases, the J end by 8 bases, with 20 bases between. CDR3 length: 15 amino acids. The CDR3 sequence: CASSPLGAVRDEQFF. The CDR3 DNA sequence: TGTGCCAGCAGCCCCTTAGGGGCAGTTCGCGATGAGCAGTTCTTC.

This clonotype turned up a few times. The chain recombines TRBV30 with TRBJ1-2; D is ambiguous. The CDR3 contains 14 residues. Germline values: CDR1 GTSNPN, CDR2 SVGIG (reference sequence). Trimming pared 0 bases from V and 11 bases from J, leaving 19 bases between. CDR3 DNA sequence: TGTGCCTGGAGTGTACTCTCGGTCAAATCATGGTACACCTTC. This translates into CAWSVLSVKSWYTF.

In this sample, this clonotype turned up a few times. The V call is TRBV20-1, the J call TRBJ2-7; the D is unclear. The V gene lost 3 bases and the J gene lost 3 bases, with 21 bases spanning the gap. The CDR3 loop spans 16 amino acids. From germline, CDR1 is DFQATT and CDR2 SNEGSKA (reference sequence). CDR3 amino acids: CSASDGPGLLSYEQYF. The CDR3 coding sequence is TGCAGTGCTAGCGATGGGCCCGGCCTCCTAAGCTACGAGCAGTACTTC.

This clonotype was seen many times. This CDR3 fails to terminate in the conserved phenylalanine or tryptophan, so it likely reflects a read error. No DNA is shown, since the ends of the CDR3 on it are uncertain; the CDR3 is the one TCRdb lists. The chain links TRBV20-1 to TRBJ1-2. Ends included, the CDR3 has 11 residues. Per germline, CDR1 DFQATT and CDR2 SNEGSKA (reference sequence). The CDR3 region is CSARDLGTAIM.

This chain connects TRBV6-1 to TRBJ2-7; D gene ambiguous. The CDR3 totals 15 residues. Trimming shortened V by 1 base and J by 2 bases, and 12 bases separated the two germline ends. Per the germline V gene, CDR1 is MNHNS and CDR2 is SASEGT. DNA of the CDR3: TGTGCCAGCAGTGAAGGCGACGGTTCCACCTACGAGCAGTACTTC. As protein: CASSEGDGSTYEQYF.

This clonotype was observed a few times. This chain uses TRBV9 with TRBJ1-3, with a tentative D call TRBD1 (5 bases). The V gene's germline CDR1 is SGDLS and CDR2 YYNGEE. The CDR3 contains 16 residues. Trimming cost V 0 bases and J 2 bases, with 12 bases left between them. In DNA, the CDR3 is TGTGCCAGCAGCGTAGCAATGGGCAGGGCTGGAAACACCATATATTTT. Translation: CASSVAMGRAGNTIYF. Based on the CDR3 plus reference TRBV9 and TRBJ1-3, the full variable domain is DSGVTQTPKHLITATGQRVTLRCSPRSGDLSVYWYQQSLDQGLQFLIQYYNGEERAKGNILERFSAQQFPDLHSELNLSSLELGDSALYFCASSVAMGRAGNTIYFGEGSWLTVV.

The chain uses TRBV5-1 and TRBJ2-1; maybe TRBD1 (6 bases). CDR1 is SGHRS, CDR2 YFSETQ, per germline. CDR3 length equals 16 residues. V lost 2 bases, J lost 5 bases, and 17 bases lay in between. CDR3 nucleotide sequence: TGCGCCAGCAGCTTATCTCTACAGGGTTGGGACAATGAGCAGTTCTTC. Its translation: CASSLSLQGWDNEQFF.

This clonotype was detected only a few times. This chain links TRBV5-1 with TRBJ2-5, with TRBD1 identical over 10 bases. The V segment lost 4 bases and the J segment 2 bases; nucleotides outside the gene matches: 5. Per germline, CDR1 SGHRS and CDR2 YFSETQ. The CDR3 runs 15 residues. The CDR3 protein is CASSPVDRGQETQYF. The CDR3, as DNA: TGCGCCAGCAGCCCGGTGGACAGGGGGCAAGAGACCCAGTACTTC.

The CDR3 spells CASRMGAYEQYF. The CDR3 DNA sequence: TGTGCCAGCAGGATGGGGGCCTACGAGCAGTACTTC. This chain uses TRBV12-3 or TRBV12-4 with TRBJ2-7, with D perhaps assigned TRBD1 or TRBD2 (5 bases each). Trimming removed 6 bases from V and 2 bases from J, with 8 bases in between. The CDR3 is 12 amino acids.

The sample holds a few counts of this clonotype. The chain links TRBV5-1 to TRBJ1-2; D is unclear. V was trimmed by 2 bases and J by 1 base, leaving 6 bases between them. The CDR3 runs to 13 residues. The germline gives CDR1 SGHRS, CDR2 YFSETQ. CDR3 nucleotides: TGCGCCAGCAGCTTAGAGAATAACTATGGCTACACCTTC. It codes for CASSLENNYGYTF.

This clonotype occurred a few times. V is TRBV5-1 and J is TRBJ2-1; 8 nucleotides line up with TRBD2. CDR3 length: 14 amino acids. The germline V gene encodes CDR1 SGHRS and CDR2 YFSETQ. V lost 4 bases, J lost 8 bases, and 8 bases stayed unmatched. CDR3 in DNA: TGCGCCAGCAGCCGGCTAGCCGGGAGGGATGAGCAGTTCTTC. This codes for CASSRLAGRDEQFF.